This is a list of T cell receptor beta chains from one sample in a study of blood T cell repertoires in COVID-19. Measured with immunoSEQ multiplex PCR; TCRdb has only the in-frame clones, and not every one. In the table there are 300,000 or so clones, 70% to 90% of which are singletons. The specimen sequenced was peripheral blood. Receptors originate from a woman aged 40 to 55 with acute or convalescent COVID-19. The CDR3 runs from the conserved cysteine through the conserved F or W.

>13|TRBV6-5|TRBJ2-5
CASSRDREETQYF
>14|TRBV5-1|TRBJ2-3
CASSAEGATGTQYF
>18|TRBV24-1|TRBJ1-5
CATSDTKQGARPNQPQHF
>15|TRBV6-5|TRBJ1-1
CASTTQGTANTEAFF
>12|TRBV14|TRBJ1-2
CASSPQGYGYTF
>15|TRBV7-9|TRBJ1-5
CASSLGTGVFQPQHF
>15|TRBV5-3|TRBJ1-2
CARSCTSGKGYGYTF
>13|TRBV18|TRBJ2-5
CASSPGLRETQYF
>16|TRBV3-1/TRBV3-2|TRBJ1-2
CASSQDRVRSQDGYTF
>13|TRBV12-3/TRBV12-4|TRBJ1-2
CASSLGRLYGYTF
>14|TRBV7-9|TRBJ1-4
CASSLGGQGEKLFF
>15|TRBV27|TRBJ2-1
CASIKSGGENNEQFF
>13|TRBV12-3/TRBV12-4|TRBJ2-1
CASIASGGDEQFF
>15|TRBV6-1|TRBJ1-2
CASSEAGGVIYGYTF
>15|TRBV7-2|TRBJ2-1
CATGGGPAPYNEQFF
>14|TRBV7-3|TRBJ2-1
CASSHGTAYNEQFF
>19|TRBV10-3|TRBJ2-2
CAISELRLAGGPNTGELFF
>14|TRBV19|TRBJ1-2
CASIGGTRIGGYTF
>17|TRBV5-5|TRBJ1-3
CASSFPGSSGSGNTIYF
>15|TRBV9|TRBJ1-4
CASSAAGQGNEKLFF
>13|TRBV27|TRBJ1-2
CASSWGAMGGYTF
>16|TRBV6-6|TRBJ1-3
CASSYFRVLSGNTIYF
>13|TRBV29-1|TRBJ1-1
CSVQTGGYTEAFF
>13|TRBV30|TRBJ1-1
CASYRAGTTEAFF
>12|TRBV24-1|TRBJ2-1
CATSDFTDEQFF
>15|TRBV30|TRBJ1-6
CAWKPEGMYNSPLHF
>17|TRBV12-2|TRBJ1-1
CASRFPPGQRSNTEAFF
>16|TRBV4-1|TRBJ2-1
CASRPRDRGAYNEQFF
>15|TRBV5-1|TRBJ1-3
CASSPGQFSGNTIYF
>13|TRBV4-1|TRBJ1-5
CASSRLQGDPQHF
>17|TRBV5-1|TRBJ2-5
CASSTGLAGGPQETQYF
>15|TRBV2|TRBJ2-5
CASSLASIRGETQYF
>16|TRBV4-1|TRBJ2-5
CASSQGDRELQETQYF
>13|TRBV10-3|TRBJ2-5
CAISPGNQETQYF
>14|TRBV15|TRBJ1-4
CATSRDLGQRKLFF
>17|TRBV7-2|TRBJ2-1
CASSPSGFPRTSNEQFF
>13|TRBV12-3/TRBV12-4|TRBJ1-2
CASSHRGGYGYTF
>18|TRBV15|TRBJ1-5
CATSRTKILTVSNQPQHF
>16|TRBV7-9|TRBJ1-1
CASSFNLTGDGTEAFF
>17|TRBV5-4|TRBJ2-2
CASSPKQGITVSGELFF
>13|TRBV5-5|TRBJ1-1
CASSATGNTEAFF
>16|TRBV6-4|TRBJ2-2
CASSATSGGWTGELFF